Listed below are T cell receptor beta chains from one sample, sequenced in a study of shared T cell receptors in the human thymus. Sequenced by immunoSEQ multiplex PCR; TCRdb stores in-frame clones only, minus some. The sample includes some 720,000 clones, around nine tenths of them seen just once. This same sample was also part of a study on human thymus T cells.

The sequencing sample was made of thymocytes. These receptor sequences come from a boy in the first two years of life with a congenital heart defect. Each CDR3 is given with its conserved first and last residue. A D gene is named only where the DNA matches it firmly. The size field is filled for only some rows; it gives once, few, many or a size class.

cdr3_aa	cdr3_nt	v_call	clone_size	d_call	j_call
CAWSSRLAVIYNEQFF	TGTGCCTGGAGTTCTCGACTAGCGGTTATCTACAATGAGCAGTTCTTC	TRBV30	.	TRBD2	TRBJ2-1
CASSLQGCPGELFF	TGTGCCAGCAGCTTACAGGGGTGCCCCGGGGAGCTGTTTTTT	TRBV7-8	.	.	TRBJ2-2
CASSPEGTGNFQETQYF	TGTGCCAGCAGCCCCGAAGGGACAGGGAACTTCCAAGAGACCCAGTACTTC	TRBV16	.	TRBD1	TRBJ2-5
CASSEGGTGDYNEQFF	TGTGCCAGCAGTGAAGGCGGGACAGGTGATTACAATGAGCAGTTCTTC	TRBV25-1	.	TRBD1	TRBJ2-1
CASSHGAGTLNTGELFF	TGTGCCAGCAGCCATGGGGCGGGGACTCTTAACACCGGGGAGCTGTTTTTT	TRBV4-2	.	.	TRBJ2-2
CASSDSNPGYGYTF	TGTGCCAGCAGCGACAGCAACCCTGGGTATGGCTACACCTTC	TRBV6-6	.	.	TRBJ1-2
CATSPIAPGRYSSNQPQHF	TGTGCCACCAGTCCCATCGCCCCAGGGAGGTATAGCAGCAATCAGCCCCAGCATTTT	TRBV15	.	.	TRBJ1-5
CASSSTSPSTDTQYF	TGCGCCAGCAGCTCTACCTCTCCAAGCACAGATACGCAGTATTTT	TRBV5-1	.	.	TRBJ2-3
CASSLGAGEVYEQYF	TGTGCCAGCAGCTTAGGGGCGGGGGAGGTCTACGAGCAGTACTTC	TRBV7-9	.	TRBD2	TRBJ2-7
CASSSSGVSQPQHF	TGTGCCAGCAGTTCGTCAGGGGTTTCGCAGCCCCAGCATTTT	TRBV6-6	few	.	TRBJ1-5
CAGQENTPNTGELFF	TGTGCCGGACAAGAAAACACCCCGAACACCGGGGAGCTGTTTTTT	TRBV6-1	.	.	TRBJ2-2
CASGLVPALAEQETQYF	TGTGCTAGTGGTTTGGTACCTGCCTTAGCGGAACAAGAGACCCAGTACTTC	TRBV12-5	.	.	TRBJ2-5
CASRRRERTDTQYF	TGTGCCAGCAGGAGGCGGGAGAGGACAGATACGCAGTATTTT	TRBV11-2	few	TRBD2	TRBJ2-3
CASSPRVAWEQFF	TGTGCCAGCAGCCCCCGGGTCGCATGGGAGCAGTTCTTC	TRBV11-3	.	.	TRBJ2-1
CAISVLAGVSYEQYF	TGTGCCATCAGTGTACTAGCGGGAGTGTCCTACGAGCAGTACTTC	TRBV10-3	once	TRBD2	TRBJ2-7
CASSPPGGQSSGNTIYF	TGTGCCAGCTCACCACCGGGGGGGCAGAGCTCTGGAAACACCATATATTTT	TRBV18	.	.	TRBJ1-3
CASSETGSYEQYF	TGTGCCAGCAGTGAAACGGGGTCCTACGAGCAGTACTTC	TRBV6-1	.	.	TRBJ2-7
CASSLVPGTTTLGYGELFF	TGCGCCAGCAGCTTGGTCCCCGGGACAACGACTTTGGGTTACGGGGAGCTGTTTTTT	TRBV5-1	.	.	TRBJ2-2
CASSERATPKRVEQYF	TGTGCCAGCAGTGAACGAGCGACGCCCAAGAGGGTCGAGCAGTACTTC	TRBV6-1	once	.	TRBJ2-7
CATTTGEGQPQHF	TGTGCCACCACTACAGGGGAAGGCCAGCCCCAGCATTTT	TRBV15	.	TRBD1	TRBJ1-5
CASSPRSSGPTYNEQFF	TGCGCCAGCAGCCCTCGTAGTAGCGGGCCTACCTACAATGAGCAGTTCTTC	TRBV4-1	.	TRBD2	TRBJ2-1
CASSRKTGTYEQYF	TGTGCCAGCAGCCGGAAGACAGGAACCTACGAGCAGTACTTC	TRBV28	.	.	TRBJ2-7
CASSFRQGGNIQYF	TGTGCCAGCAGCTTCAGACAGGGTGGTAACATTCAGTACTTC	TRBV7-9	.	TRBD1	TRBJ2-4
CASSFGGRAPDTQYF	TGTGCCAGCAGTTTCGGCGGGAGGGCCCCAGATACGCAGTATTTT	TRBV27	.	TRBD2	TRBJ2-3
CASGPRDRALSGANVLTF	TGTGCCAGTGGTCCCCGGGACAGGGCCCTCTCTGGGGCCAACGTCCTGACTTTC	TRBV19	.	TRBD1	TRBJ2-6
CASSSGDRVHPYEQYF	TGTGCCAGCAGTTCTGGGGACAGGGTCCACCCCTACGAGCAGTACTTC	TRBV5-5	.	TRBD1	TRBJ2-7
CASTPRQRNYEQYF	TGTGCCAGCACCCCCCGACAGCGAAACTACGAGCAGTACTTC	TRBV25-1	.	.	TRBJ2-7
CASSPAAGKDEKLFF	TGTGCCAGCAGCCCCGCGGCGGGCAAGGATGAAAAACTGTTTTTT	TRBV11-2	.	.	TRBJ1-4
CASSPVGGRANGELFF	TGCGCCAGCAGCCCCGTCGGGGGGAGGGCGAACGGGGAGCTGTTTTTT	TRBV4-1	.	TRBD2	TRBJ2-2
CSVAPAGSTDTQYF	TGCAGCGTTGCTCCAGCGGGAAGCACAGATACGCAGTATTTT	TRBV29-1	once	TRBD2	TRBJ2-3
CASSDDRSSYNEQFF	TGTGCCAGCAGTGACGACAGGAGCTCCTACAATGAGCAGTTCTTC	TRBV25-1	.	.	TRBJ2-1
CAIRTDCRVGEQFF	TGTGCCATCAGGACGGACTGCCGTGTAGGTGAGCAGTTCTTC	TRBV10-3	.	.	TRBJ2-1
CASSFGQGRKYGYTF	TGTGCCAGCAGTTTCGGGCAGGGAAGGAAGTATGGCTACACCTTC	TRBV28	.	.	TRBJ1-2
CASSVGTSGRLETQYF	TGTGCCAGCAGCGTCGGGACTAGCGGGAGACTGGAGACCCAGTACTTC	TRBV9	once	TRBD2	TRBJ2-5
CASSIVGGSGNTIYF	TGTGCCAGTAGTATAGTAGGGGGCTCTGGAAACACCATATATTTT	TRBV19	.	.	TRBJ1-3
CASSSHRGRGNTEAFF	TGTGCCAGCAGTTCCCACAGGGGGCGAGGGAACACTGAAGCTTTCTTT	TRBV28	.	TRBD1	TRBJ1-1
CASSHTDTQYF	TGTGCCAGCAGTCACACAGATACGCAGTATTTT	TRBV27	.	.	TRBJ2-3